The present T cell receptor (beta chain) was sequenced within a study of cytomegalovirus exposure and HLA in healthy donors. General study findings and limits: In vitro experiments confirmed that three CMV-associated chains were specific for CMV antigens. The productive fraction for most TCR beta V segments was about 87% or about 30% in an earlier analysis.

From germline, CDR1 is KGHSH and CDR2 LQKENI. The CDR3 runs 14 residues. Deletions cut 1 base from V and 3 bases from J, with 7 bases between. With 60 Vbeta and 13 Jbeta primers, the PCR was carried out. The repertoire was sequenced with immunoSEQ multiplex PCR; TCRdb's copy has only in-frame clones and lacks some. Found here are fewer than 70,000 clones, roughly 74% of them singletons; the top ten hold approximately 12%. Notes on this clone: Its antigen is not known.

The genes are TRBV18 and TRBJ1-5; D is ambiguous. The material sequenced was PBMCs. The receptor was derived from a woman aged 55-70 years in good health and CMV-seropositive. The CDR3 sequence: CASSPREANQPQHF. In DNA, the CDR3 is TGTGCCAGCTCACCACGCGAGGCCAATCAGCCCCAGCATTTT.